This T cell receptor (beta chain) was profiled in a study of chemoradiotherapy in HPV16-positive cancers. With 0 bases removed from V and 5 bases from J, the gap between germline ends came to 11 bases. Germline V gene data show CDR1 as MGHRA and CDR2 as YSYEKL. The CDR3 totals 15 residues. Repertoires were generated with immunoSEQ multiplex PCR, while TCRdb's copy carries only in-frame clones and drops some. This table has about 3,400 clones, roughly 94% appearing once. The V call is TRBV4-1, the J call TRBJ1-3; maybe TRBD1 (5 bases). This TCR came from a human donor with HPV-associated anogenital cancer. The material was obtained from a patient who underwent chemoradiotherapy. CDR3 loop: CASSQDRGVRNTIYF. Written as DNA, the CDR3 is TGCGCCAGCAGCCAAGATCGGGGCGTTCGAAACACCATATATTTT.